This T cell receptor (beta chain) originates from a study of T cell repertoires in cytomegalovirus infection. Looking at the study overall: Both recently identified HLA-C-restricted and well-studied HLA-B-restricted CMV epitopes were used in the study.

TCRdb itself ran the reads through MiXCR, one entry per CDR3 protein. The sample consists of fewer than 900,000 distinct CDR3 sequences, approximately 32% of them appearing once. Note on this clonotype: Its target is unknown.

CDR1 PRHDT and CDR2 FYEKMQ come from the germline V gene (reference sequence). The CDR3 sequence is 14 residues long. Trimming took 2 bases from V and 8 from J; bases not matched to a gene: 3. The specimen was cultured CD8+ T cells from PBMCs, collected from culture after CMV antigen stimulation. This chain connects TRBV13 to TRBJ1-6, with TRBD1 identical over 7 bases. This clonotype was sampled from a human donor in good health (CMV status not recorded). Some clones in this sample may be carry-over from other donors' samples. The CDR3 DNA reads TGTGCCAGCAGCTTAAGACAGGGTGATTCACCCCTCCACTTT. This encodes CASSLRQGDSPLHF.